The 2 T cell receptor beta chains presented below share a single source sample, sequenced in a study of PD-1 blockade in classical Hodgkin lymphoma. Relapse was seen in all patients after autologous stem cell transplantation, and brentuximab vedotin exposure was variable. Repertoires were generated with immunoSEQ multiplex PCR, while TCRdb's copy carries only in-frame clones and drops some. Of about 59,000 clones in the sample, more than 90% are singletons; the top ten hold about 8.8%. The material sequenced was peripheral blood mononuclear cells (PBMCs), taken at baseline. These receptors were taken from a human donor with classical Hodgkin lymphoma.

This chain joins TRBV19 and TRBJ2-3; D may be TRBD2 (6 bases). Germline values: CDR1 LNHDA, CDR2 SQIVND (reference sequence). CDR3 size: 14 residues. The V gene lost 5 bases and the J gene lost 3 bases, with 12 bases spanning the gap. The CDR3 loop reads CASSSGGGTDTQYF. The CDR3 bases are TGTGCCAGTAGTTCCGGGGGTGGTACAGATACGCAGTATTTT.

V gene TRBV28 combines with J gene TRBJ2-1; unclear D gene. This CDR3 has 15 amino acids. V lost 7 bases to trimming and J lost 6 bases, with 19 bases between them. The germline CDR1 and CDR2 sequences are MDHEN and SYDVKM. The CDR3 coding sequence is TGTGCCAGCACCCCATCACAACTCCGATTCAATGAGCAGTTCTTC. Translated: CASTPSQLRFNEQFF.